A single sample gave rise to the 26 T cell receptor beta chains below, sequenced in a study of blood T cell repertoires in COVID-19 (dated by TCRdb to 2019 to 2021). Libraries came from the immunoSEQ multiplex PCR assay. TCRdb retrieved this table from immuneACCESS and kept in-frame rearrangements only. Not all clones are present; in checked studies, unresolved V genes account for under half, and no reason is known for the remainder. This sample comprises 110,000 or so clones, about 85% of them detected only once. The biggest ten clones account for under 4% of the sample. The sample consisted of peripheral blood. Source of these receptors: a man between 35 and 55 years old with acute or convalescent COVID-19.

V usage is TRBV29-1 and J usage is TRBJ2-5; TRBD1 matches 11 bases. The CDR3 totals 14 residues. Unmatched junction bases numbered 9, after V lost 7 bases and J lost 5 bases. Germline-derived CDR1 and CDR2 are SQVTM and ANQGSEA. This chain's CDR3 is CSASGTGGIETQYF. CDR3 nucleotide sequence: TGCAGCGCCTCCGGGACAGGGGGTATTGAGACCCAGTACTTC.

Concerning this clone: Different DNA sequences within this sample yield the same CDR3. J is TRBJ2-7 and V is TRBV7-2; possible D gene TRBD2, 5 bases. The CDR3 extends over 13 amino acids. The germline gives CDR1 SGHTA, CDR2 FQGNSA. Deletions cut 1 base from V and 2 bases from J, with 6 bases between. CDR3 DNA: TGTGCCAGCAGCTTAGGGCGGGCCTACGAGCAGTACTTC. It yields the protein CASSLGRAYEQYF.

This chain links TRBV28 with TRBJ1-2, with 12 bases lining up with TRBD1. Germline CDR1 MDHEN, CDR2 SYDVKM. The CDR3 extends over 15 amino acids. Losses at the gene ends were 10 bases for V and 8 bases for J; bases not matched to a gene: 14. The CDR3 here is CATRSGTGGLGGYTF. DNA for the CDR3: TGTGCCACCCGATCCGGGACAGGGGGCCTCGGGGGCTACACCTTC.

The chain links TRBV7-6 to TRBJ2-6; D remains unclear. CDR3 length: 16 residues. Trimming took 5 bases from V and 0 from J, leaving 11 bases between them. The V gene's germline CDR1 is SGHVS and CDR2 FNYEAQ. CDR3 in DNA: TGTGCCAGCAGCACCGCTCCGAGCTCTGGGGCCAACGTCCTGACTTTC. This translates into CASSTAPSSGANVLTF.

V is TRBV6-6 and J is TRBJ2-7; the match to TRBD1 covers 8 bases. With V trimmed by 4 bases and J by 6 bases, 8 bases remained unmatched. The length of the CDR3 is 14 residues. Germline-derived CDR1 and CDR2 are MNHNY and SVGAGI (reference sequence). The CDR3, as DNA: TGTGCCAGCAGTTTGACAGGGGTGGGATCCGAGCAGTACTTC. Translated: CASSLTGVGSEQYF.

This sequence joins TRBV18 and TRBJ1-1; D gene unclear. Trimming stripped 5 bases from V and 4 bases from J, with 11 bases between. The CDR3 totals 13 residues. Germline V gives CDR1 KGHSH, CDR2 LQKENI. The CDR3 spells CASSEGRATEAFF. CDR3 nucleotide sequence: TGTGCCAGCTCAGAAGGGAGGGCCACTGAAGCTTTCTTT.

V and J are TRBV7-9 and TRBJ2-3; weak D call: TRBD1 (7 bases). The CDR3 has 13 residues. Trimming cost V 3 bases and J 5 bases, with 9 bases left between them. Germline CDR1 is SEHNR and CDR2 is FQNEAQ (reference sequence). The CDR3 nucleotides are TGTGCCAGCAGCTTCCAGGGGGGAGATACGCAGTATTTT. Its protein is CASSFQGGDTQYF.

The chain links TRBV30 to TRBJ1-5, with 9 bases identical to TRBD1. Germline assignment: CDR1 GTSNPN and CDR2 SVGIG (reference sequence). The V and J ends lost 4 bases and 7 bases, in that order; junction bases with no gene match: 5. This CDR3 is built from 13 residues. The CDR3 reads CAWNRGLEQPQHF. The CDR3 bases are TGTGCCTGGAACAGGGGGCTCGAGCAGCCCCAGCATTTT.

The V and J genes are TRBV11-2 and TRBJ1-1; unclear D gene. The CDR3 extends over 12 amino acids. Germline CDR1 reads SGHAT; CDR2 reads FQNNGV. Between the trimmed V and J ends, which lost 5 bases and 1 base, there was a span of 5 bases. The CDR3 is CASSGRNTEAFF. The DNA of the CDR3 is TGTGCCAGCAGCGGGCGGAACACTGAAGCTTTCTTT.

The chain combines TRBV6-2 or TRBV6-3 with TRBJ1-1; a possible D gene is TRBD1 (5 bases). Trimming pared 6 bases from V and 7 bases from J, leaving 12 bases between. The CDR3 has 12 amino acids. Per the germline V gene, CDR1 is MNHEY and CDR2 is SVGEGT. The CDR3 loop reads CASSRVRGEAFF. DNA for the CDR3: TGTGCCAGCAGCCGTGTAAGGGGTGAAGCTTTCTTT.

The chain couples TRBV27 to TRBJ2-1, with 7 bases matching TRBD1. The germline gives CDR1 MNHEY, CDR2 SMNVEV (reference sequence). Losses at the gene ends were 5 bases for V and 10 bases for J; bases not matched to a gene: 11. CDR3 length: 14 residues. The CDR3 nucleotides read TGTGCCAGCAGTCCGGGACAGTTCAGCCTAGAGCAGTTCTTC. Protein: CASSPGQFSLEQFF.

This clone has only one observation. The CDR3 DNA reads TGTGCCAGCAGCGCCCACAGGGTTCTCAATGAAAAACTGTTTTTT. Translated: CASSAHRVLNEKLFF. The chain employs TRBV11-2 and TRBJ1-4; possible D gene TRBD1, 6 bases. Germline CDR1 and CDR2: SGHAT and FQNNGV. This CDR3 contains 15 residues. Trimming removed 5 bases at V and 5 bases at J, with 15 bases between.

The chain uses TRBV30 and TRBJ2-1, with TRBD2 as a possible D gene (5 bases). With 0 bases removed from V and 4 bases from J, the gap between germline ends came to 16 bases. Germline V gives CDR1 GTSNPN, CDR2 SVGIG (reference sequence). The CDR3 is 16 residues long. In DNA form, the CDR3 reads TGTGCCTGGAGTGTGGGTTCGGGGTTCCCGTACAATGAGCAGTTCTTC. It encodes CAWSVGSGFPYNEQFF.

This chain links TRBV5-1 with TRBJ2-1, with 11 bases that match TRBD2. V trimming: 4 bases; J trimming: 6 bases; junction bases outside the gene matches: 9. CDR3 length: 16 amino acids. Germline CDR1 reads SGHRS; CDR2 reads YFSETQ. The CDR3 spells CASSIPLAGGINEQFF. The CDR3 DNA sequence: TGCGCCAGCAGCATTCCCTTAGCGGGGGGGATCAATGAGCAGTTCTTC.

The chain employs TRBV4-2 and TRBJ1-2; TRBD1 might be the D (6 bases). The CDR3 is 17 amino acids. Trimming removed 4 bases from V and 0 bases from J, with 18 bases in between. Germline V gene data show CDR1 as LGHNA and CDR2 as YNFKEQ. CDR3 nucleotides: TGTGCCAGCAGCCCGGGCGACGGGACACTCACTAACTATGGCTACACCTTC. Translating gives CASSPGDGTLTNYGYTF.

CDR3 protein: CASSQSGGLKTQYF. The CDR3 nucleotides are TGTGCCAGCAGCCAGTCGGGGGGCCTAAAGACCCAGTACTTC. The chain recombines TRBV7-9 with TRBJ2-5; tentative D call: TRBD2 (7 bases). The CDR3 contains 14 residues. Germline V gives CDR1 SEHNR, CDR2 FQNEAQ (reference sequence). With 5 bases removed from V and 6 bases from J, the gap between germline ends came to 16 bases.

The CDR3 coding sequence is TGCAGCGTTGAGCCCCGGGCAGGGTCTCTCTACGAGCAGTACTTC. Translating it yields CSVEPRAGSLYEQYF. The chain recombines TRBV29-1 with TRBJ2-7, with a weak D call TRBD1 (5 bases). The CDR3 has 15 amino acids. Trimming took 3 bases from V and 3 from J, leaving 18 bases between them. Germline-derived CDR1 and CDR2 are SQVTM and ANQGSEA.

The CDR3 sequence: CASSERRAGGTEAFF. The CDR3 coding sequence is TGCGCCAGCAGTGAGCGGAGGGCGGGGGGCACTGAAGCTTTCTTT. The rearrangement joins TRBV10-2 to TRBJ1-1; D possibly corresponds to TRBD1 (5 bases). The CDR3 runs to 15 residues. Trimming took 2 bases from V and 4 from J, leaving 14 bases between them. Germline V gene sequence: CDR1 WSHSY, CDR2 SAAADI.

The CDR3 DNA sequence: TGTGCCAGCAGTTACTTTGGGACAGCGAACACCGGGGAGCTGTTTTTT. Translating gives CASSYFGTANTGELFF. The chain is built from TRBV6-5 and TRBJ2-2, with 7 bases matching TRBD1. The CDR3 length is 16 residues. Trimming cost V 1 base and J 0 bases; bases outside gene matches: 2. Germline CDR1 reads MNHEY; CDR2 reads SVGAGI.

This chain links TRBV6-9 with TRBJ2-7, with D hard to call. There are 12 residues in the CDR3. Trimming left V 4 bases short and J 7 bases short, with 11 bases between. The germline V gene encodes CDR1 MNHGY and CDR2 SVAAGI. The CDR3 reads CASSSVSGEQYF. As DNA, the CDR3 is TGTGCCAGCAGTTCCGTCTCCGGGGAGCAGTACTTC.

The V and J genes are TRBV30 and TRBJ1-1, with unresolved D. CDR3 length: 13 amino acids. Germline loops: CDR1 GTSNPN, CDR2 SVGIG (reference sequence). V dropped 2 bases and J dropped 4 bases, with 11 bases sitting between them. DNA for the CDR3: TGTGCCTGGAGTCGTCAGGAGGTCACTGAAGCTTTCTTT. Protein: CAWSRQEVTEAFF.

The CDR3 reads CASSVAGGLDEQFF. For the CDR3, the DNA is TGTGCCAGCAGTGTCGCGGGGGGGCTCGATGAGCAGTTCTTC. V is TRBV2 and J is TRBJ2-1, with TRBD2 matching over 9 bases. Germline V CDR1 and CDR2: SNHLY, FYNNEI. V was clipped by 4 bases and J by 8 bases; unmatched bases: 6. The CDR3 extends over 14 amino acids. The full variable domain, rest sourced from reference TRBV2 and TRBJ2-1, is EPEVTQTPSHQVTQMGQEVILRCVPISNHLYFYWYRQILGQKVEFLVSFYNNEISEKSEIFDDQFSVERPDGSNFTLKIRSTKLEDSAMYFCASSVAGGLDEQFFGPGTRLTVL.

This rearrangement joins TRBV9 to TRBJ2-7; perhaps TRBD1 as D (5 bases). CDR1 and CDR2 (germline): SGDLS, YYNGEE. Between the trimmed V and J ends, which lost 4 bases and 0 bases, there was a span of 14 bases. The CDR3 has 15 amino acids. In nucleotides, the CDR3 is TGTGCCAGCAGCCCGCAGGGTCTGGGCTCCTACGAGCAGTACTTC. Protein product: CASSPQGLGSYEQYF.

The CDR3 sequence is CASSLDYRVGEQYF. Here the CDR3 DNA reads TGTGCCAGCAGCTTGGATTACAGGGTAGGCGAGCAGTACTTC. The chain has TRBV5-5 and TRBJ2-7; D possibly corresponds to TRBD1 (6 bases). This CDR3 is 14 amino acids long. Between the trimmed V and J ends, which lost 0 bases and 6 bases, there was a span of 13 bases. The germline V gene has CDR1 SGHKS and CDR2 YYEKEE (reference sequence).

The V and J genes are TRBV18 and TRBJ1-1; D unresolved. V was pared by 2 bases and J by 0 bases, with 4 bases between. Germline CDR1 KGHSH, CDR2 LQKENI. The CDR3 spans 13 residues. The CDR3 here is CASSPTMNTEAFF. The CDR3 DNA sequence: TGTGCCAGCTCACCAACAATGAACACTGAAGCTTTCTTT.

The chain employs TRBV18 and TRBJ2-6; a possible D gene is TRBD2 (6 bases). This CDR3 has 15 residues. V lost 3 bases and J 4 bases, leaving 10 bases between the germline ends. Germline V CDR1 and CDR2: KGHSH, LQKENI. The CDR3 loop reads CASSPVAGGANVLTF. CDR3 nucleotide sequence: TGTGCCAGCTCACCGGTTGCGGGGGGGGCCAACGTCCTGACTTTC.